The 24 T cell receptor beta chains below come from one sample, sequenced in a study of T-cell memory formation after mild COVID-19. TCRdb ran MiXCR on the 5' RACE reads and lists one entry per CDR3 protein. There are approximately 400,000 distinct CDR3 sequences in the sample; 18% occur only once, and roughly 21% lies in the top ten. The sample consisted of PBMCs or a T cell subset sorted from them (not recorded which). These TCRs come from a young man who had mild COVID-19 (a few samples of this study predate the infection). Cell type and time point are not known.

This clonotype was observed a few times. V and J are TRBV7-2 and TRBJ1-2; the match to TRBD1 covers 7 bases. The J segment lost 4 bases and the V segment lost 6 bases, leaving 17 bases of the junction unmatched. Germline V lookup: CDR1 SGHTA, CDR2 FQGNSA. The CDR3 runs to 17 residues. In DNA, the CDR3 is TGTGCCAGCAGTCAGGGGGGTCCAGGGACCTTTCCCTATGGCTACACCTTC. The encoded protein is CASSQGGPGTFPYGYTF.

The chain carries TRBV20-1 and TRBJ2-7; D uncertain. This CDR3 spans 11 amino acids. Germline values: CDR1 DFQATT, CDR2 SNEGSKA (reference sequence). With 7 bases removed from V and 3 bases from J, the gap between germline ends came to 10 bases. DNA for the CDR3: TGCAGTGTTACCGAAAACTACGAGCAGTACGTC. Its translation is CSVTENYEQYV.

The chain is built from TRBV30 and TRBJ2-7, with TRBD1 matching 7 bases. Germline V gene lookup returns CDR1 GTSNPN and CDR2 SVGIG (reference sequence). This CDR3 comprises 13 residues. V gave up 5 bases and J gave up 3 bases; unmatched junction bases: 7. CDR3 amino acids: CAWAGTANYEQYF. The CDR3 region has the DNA TGTGCCTGGGCCGGGACAGCTAACTACGAGCAGTACTTC.

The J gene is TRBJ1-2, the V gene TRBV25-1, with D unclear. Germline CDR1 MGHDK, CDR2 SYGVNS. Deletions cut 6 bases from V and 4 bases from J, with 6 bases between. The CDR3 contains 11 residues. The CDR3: CASSETYGYTF. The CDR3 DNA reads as TGTGCCAGCAGCGAGACCTATGGCTACACCTTC.

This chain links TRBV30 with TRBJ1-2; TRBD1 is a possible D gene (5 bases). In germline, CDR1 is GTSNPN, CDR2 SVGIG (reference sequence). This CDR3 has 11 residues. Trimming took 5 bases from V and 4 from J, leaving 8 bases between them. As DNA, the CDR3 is TGTGCCTGGGGAGGGACCTATGGCTACACCTTC. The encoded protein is CAWGGTYGYTF.

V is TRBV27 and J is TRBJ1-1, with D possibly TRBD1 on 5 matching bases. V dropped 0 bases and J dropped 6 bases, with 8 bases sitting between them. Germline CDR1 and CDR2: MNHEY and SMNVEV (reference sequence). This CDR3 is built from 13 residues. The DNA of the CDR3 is TGTGCCAGCAGTTTATCCAGGGAGGCTGAAGCTTTCTTT. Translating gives CASSLSREAEAFF.

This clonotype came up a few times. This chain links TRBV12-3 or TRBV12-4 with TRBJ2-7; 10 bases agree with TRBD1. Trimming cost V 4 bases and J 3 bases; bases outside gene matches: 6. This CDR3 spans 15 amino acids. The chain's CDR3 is CASSSPGTGVYEQYF. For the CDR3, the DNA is TGTGCCAGCAGTTCACCCGGGACAGGGGTCTACGAGCAGTACTTC.

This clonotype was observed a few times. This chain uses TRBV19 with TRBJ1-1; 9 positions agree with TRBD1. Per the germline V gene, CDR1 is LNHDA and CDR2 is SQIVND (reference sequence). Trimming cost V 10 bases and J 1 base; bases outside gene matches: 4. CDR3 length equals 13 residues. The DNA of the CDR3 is TGTGCCACTGCGACAGGGGGGAACACTGAAGCTTTCTTT. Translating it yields CATATGGNTEAFF.

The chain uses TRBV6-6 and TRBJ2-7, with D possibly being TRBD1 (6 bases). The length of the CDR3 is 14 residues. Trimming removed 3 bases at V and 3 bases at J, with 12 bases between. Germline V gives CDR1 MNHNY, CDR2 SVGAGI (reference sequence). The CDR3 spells CASSYRRTDYEQYF. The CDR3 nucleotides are TGTGCCAGCAGTTATCGACGGACAGACTACGAGCAGTACTTC.

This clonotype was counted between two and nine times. CDR3 residues: CASSEGLHTGELFF. The CDR3 nucleotides are TGTGCCAGCAGCGAAGGGTTACACACCGGGGAGCTGTTTTTT. The J gene is TRBJ2-2, the V gene TRBV6-2 or TRBV6-3; D is uncertain. This CDR3 contains 14 residues. Looked up from germline, CDR1 is MNHEY and CDR2 is SVGEGT. Trimming removed 6 bases from V and 3 bases from J, with 11 bases in between.

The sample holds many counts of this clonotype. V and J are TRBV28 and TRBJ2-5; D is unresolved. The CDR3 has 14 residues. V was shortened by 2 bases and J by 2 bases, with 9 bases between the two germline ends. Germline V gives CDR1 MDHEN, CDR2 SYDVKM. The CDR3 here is CASSLTGAQETQYF. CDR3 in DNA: TGTGCCAGCAGTTTAACGGGCGCACAAGAGACCCAGTACTTC.

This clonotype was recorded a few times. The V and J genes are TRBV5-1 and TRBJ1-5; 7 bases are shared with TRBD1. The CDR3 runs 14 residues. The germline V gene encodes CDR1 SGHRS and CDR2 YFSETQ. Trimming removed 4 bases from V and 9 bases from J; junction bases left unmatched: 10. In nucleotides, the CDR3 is TGCGCCAGCAGCCCTACGACAGGGAACGGGCCCCAGCATTTT. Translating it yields CASSPTTGNGPQHF.

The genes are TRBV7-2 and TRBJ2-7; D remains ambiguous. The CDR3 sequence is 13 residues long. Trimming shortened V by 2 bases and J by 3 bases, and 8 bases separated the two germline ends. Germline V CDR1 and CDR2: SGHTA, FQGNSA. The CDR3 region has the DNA TGTGCCAGCAGCTTAATTGGGTACTACGAGCAGTACTTC. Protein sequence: CASSLIGYYEQYF.

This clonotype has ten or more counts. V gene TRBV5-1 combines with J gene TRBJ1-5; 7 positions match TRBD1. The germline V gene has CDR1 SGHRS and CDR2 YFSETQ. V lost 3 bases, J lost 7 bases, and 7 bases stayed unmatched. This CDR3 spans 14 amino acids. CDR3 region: CASSSGTAGQPQHF. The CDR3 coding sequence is TGCGCCAGCAGCTCCGGGACAGCGGGACAGCCCCAGCATTTT.

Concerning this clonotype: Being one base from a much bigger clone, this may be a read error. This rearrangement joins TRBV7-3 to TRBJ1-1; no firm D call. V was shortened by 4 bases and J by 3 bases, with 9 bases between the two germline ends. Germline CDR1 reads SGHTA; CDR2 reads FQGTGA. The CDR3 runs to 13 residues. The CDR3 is CASSSQEDTEAFF. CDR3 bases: TGTGCCAGCAGCTCCCAGGAGGACACTGAAGCTTTCTTT.

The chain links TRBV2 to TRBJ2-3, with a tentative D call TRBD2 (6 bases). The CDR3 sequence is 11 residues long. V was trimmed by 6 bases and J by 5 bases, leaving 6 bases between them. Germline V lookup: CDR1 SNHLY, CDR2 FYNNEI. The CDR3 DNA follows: TGTGCCAGCAGGGAGGGAGATACGCAGTATTTT. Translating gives CASREGDTQYF.

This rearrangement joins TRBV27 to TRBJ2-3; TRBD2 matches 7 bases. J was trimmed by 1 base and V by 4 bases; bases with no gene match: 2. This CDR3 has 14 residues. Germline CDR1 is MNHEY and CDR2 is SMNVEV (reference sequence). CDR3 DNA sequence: TGTGCCAGCAGTTGGACTAGACGCACAGATACGCAGTATTTT. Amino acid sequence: CASSWTRRTDTQYF.

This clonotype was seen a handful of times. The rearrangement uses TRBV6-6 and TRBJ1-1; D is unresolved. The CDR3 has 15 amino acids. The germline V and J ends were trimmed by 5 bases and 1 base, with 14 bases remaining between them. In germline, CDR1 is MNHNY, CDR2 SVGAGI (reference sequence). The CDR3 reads CASSPLERRNTEAFF. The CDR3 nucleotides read TGTGCCAGCAGTCCCCTAGAAAGGAGGAACACTGAAGCTTTCTTT.

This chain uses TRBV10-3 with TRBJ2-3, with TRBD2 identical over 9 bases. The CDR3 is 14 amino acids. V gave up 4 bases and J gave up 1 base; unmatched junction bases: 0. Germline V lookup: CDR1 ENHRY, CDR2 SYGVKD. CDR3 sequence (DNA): TGTGCCATCAGTGGGACTAGCGGCACAGATACGCAGTATTTT. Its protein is CAISGTSGTDTQYF.

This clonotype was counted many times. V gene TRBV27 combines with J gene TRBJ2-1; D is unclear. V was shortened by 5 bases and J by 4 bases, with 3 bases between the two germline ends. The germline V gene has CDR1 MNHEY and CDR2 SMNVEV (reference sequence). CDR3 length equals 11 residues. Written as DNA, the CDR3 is TGTGCCAGCAGTCGATACAATGAGCAGTTCTTC. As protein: CASSRYNEQFF.

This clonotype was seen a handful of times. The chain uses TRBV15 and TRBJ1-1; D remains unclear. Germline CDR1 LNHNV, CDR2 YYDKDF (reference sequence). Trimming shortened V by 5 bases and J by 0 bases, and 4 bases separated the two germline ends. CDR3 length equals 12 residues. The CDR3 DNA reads TGTGCCACCAGCGAAATGAACACTGAAGCTTTCTTT. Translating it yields CATSEMNTEAFF.

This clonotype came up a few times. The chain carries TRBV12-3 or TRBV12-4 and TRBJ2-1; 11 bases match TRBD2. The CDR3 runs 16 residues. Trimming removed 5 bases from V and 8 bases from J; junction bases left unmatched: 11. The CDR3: CASSPRGSGGGDEQFF. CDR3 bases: TGTGCCAGCAGTCCGCGGGGTAGCGGGGGGGGCGATGAGCAGTTCTTC.

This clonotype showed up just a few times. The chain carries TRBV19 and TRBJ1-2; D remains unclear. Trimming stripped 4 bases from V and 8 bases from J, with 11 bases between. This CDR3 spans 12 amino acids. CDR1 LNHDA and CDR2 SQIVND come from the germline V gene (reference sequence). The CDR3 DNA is TGTGCCAGTAGTAGGGCAACGTACGGCTACACCTTC. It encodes CASSRATYGYTF.

The CDR3 DNA reads as TGTGCCAGCAGGCCCGGGACAGGGGAGTACGAGCAGTACTTC. It codes for CASRPGTGEYEQYF. The V and J genes are TRBV3-2 and TRBJ2-7; the table's D gene call, TRBD1, was not cross checked with the DNA. TRBV3-2 is a recognized pseudogene. This CDR3 is 14 amino acids long.